The source of this T cell receptor (beta chain) is a study of cytomegalovirus exposure and HLA in healthy donors. Trimming left V 6 bases short and J 8 bases short, with 13 bases between. CDR1 is DFQATT and CDR2 is SNEGSKA in the germline V gene (reference sequence). This CDR3 spans 11 amino acids. PCR was performed using 60 Vbeta and 13 Jbeta primers. The protocol was immunoSEQ multiplex PCR, while the TCRdb copy is restricted to in-frame clones and leaves out a portion. The sample has about 110,000 clones, roughly 80% seen once; the top ten hold more than 2%. V and J are TRBV20-1 and TRBJ1-1; D is perhaps TRBD1 (5 bases). Material for sequencing was PBMCs. The clonotype comes from a man aged 25-45 years in good health and CMV-seronegative. The CDR3 bases are TGCAGTGCCGGAGGGGACGTCGAAGCTTTCTTT. It encodes CSAGGDVEAFF.